This T cell receptor beta chain is from a study of T cells in Graves' hyperthyroidism and ophthalmopathy. Germline CDR1 and CDR2: SGHAT and FQNNGV. V trimming: 4 bases; J trimming: 2 bases; junction bases outside the gene matches: 5. The CDR3 is made up of 14 amino acids. Amplification yielded TCR beta CDR3 regions, with RNA transcripts as the source. HTBI primers were the set used in a first-round RT-PCR of the TCR CDR3. MiXCR, run by TCRdb on the multiplex PCR reads, gives a single entry per CDR3 protein. The data show over 500,000 distinct CDR3 sequences, 14% seen once. Overall study findings and caveats: The model foresaw ophthalmopathy a median roughly 6.6 months prior to onset.

About this clonotype: What it binds is unknown.

J is TRBJ2-7 and V is TRBV11-2; 7 bases are a match to TRBD2. The sequence was collected from a woman between 40 and 55 years old with Graves' hyperthyroidism. Material for sequencing was blood. The CDR3 protein is CASSSSGVTYEQYF. For the CDR3, the DNA is TGTGCCAGCAGCTCCAGCGGGGTCACCTACGAGCAGTACTTC.